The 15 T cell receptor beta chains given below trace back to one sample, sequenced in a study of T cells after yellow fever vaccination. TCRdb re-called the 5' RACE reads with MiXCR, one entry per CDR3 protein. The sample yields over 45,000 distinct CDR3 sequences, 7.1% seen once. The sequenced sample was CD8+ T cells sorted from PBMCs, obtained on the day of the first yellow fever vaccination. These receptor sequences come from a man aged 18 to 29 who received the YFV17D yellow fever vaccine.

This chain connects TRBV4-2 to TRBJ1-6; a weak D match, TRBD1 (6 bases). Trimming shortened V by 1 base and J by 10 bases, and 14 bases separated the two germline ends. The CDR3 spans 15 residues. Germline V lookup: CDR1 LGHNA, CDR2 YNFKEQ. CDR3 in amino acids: CASSQGTDSASPLHF. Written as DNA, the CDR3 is TGTGCCAGCAGCCAAGGGACGGACAGCGCCTCACCCCTCCACTTT.

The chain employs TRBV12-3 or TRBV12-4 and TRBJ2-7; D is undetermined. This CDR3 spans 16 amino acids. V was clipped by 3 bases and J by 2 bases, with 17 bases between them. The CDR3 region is CASSLNGFGGTYEQYF. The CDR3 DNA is TGTGCCAGCAGTTTGAACGGCTTCGGCGGAACCTACGAGCAGTACTTC.

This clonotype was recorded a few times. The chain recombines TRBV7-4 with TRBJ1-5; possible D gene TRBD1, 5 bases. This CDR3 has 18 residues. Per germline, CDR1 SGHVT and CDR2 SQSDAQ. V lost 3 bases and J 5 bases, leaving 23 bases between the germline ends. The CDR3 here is CASSLGLKRTLGDQPQHF. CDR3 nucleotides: TGTGCCAGCAGCTTGGGGCTCAAGCGAACATTGGGGGATCAGCCCCAGCATTTT.

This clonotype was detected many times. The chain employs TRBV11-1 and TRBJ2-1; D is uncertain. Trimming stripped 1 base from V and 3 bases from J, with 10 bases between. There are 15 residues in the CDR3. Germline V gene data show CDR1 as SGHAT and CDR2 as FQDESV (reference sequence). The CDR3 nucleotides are TGTGCCAGCAGCTTAGGCGGCTCTTTCTACAATGAGCAGTTCTTC. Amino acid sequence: CASSLGGSFYNEQFF.

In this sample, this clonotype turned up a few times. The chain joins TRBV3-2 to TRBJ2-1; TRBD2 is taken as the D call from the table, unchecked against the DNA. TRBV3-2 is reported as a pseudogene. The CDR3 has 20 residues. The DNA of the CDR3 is TGTGCCAGCACCCCCTCGGAATTTATAGCGGGGGAGAGCTCCTACAATGAGCAGTTCTTC. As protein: CASTPSEFIAGESSYNEQFF.

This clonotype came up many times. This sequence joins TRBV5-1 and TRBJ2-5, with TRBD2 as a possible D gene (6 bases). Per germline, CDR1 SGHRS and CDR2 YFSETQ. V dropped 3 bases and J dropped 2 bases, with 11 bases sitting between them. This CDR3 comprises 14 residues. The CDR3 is CASSSGGTQETQYF. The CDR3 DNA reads TGCGCCAGCAGCTCCGGCGGGACTCAAGAGACCCAGTACTTC.

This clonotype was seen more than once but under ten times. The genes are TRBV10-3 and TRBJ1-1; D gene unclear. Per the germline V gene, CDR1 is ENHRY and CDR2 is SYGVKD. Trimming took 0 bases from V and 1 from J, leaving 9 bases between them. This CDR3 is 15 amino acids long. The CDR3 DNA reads TGTGCCATCAGTGAGTCAGAGGTGGCGAACACTGAAGCTTTCTTT. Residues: CAISESEVANTEAFF.

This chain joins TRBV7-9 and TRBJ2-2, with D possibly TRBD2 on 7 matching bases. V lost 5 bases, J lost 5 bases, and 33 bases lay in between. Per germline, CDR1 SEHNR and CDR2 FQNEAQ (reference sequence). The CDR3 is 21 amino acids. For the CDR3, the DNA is TGTGCCAGCAGCCACCCGGTTGGCGGGGGCACACCTTACCCCGCGACCGGGGAGCTGTTTTTT. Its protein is CASSHPVGGGTPYPATGELFF. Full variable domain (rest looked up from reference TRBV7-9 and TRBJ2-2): DTGVSQNPRHKITKRGQNVTFRCDPISEHNRLYWYRQTLGQGPEFLTYFQNEAQLEKSRLLSDRFSAERPKGSFSTLEIQRTEQGDSAMYLCASSHPVGGGTPYPATGELFFGEGSRLTVL.

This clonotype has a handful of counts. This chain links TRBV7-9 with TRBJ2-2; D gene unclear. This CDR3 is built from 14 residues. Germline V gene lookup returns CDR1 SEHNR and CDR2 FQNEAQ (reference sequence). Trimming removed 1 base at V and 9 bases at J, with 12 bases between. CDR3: CASSLDSLGWELFF. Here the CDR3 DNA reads TGTGCCAGCAGCTTAGACAGCCTTGGGTGGGAGCTGTTTTTT.

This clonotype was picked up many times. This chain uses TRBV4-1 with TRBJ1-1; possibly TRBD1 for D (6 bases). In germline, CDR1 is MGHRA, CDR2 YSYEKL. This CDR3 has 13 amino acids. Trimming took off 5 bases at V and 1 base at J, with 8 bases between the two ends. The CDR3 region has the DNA TGCGCCAGCAGCTTGGACAGGAACACTGAAGCTTTCTTT. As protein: CASSLDRNTEAFF.

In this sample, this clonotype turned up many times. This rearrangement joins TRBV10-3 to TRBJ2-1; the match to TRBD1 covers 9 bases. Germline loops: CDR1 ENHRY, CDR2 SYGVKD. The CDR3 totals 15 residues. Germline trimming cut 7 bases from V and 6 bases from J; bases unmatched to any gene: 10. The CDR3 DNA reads TGTGCCATCAACTTAGGGACAGGGATGGGCAATGAGCAGTTCTTC. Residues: CAINLGTGMGNEQFF.

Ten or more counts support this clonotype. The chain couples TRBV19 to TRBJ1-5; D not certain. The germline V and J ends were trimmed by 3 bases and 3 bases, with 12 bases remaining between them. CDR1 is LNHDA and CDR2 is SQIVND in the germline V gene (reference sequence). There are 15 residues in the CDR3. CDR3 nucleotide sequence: TGTGCCAGTAGTATTGTCGGGAGGACCAATCAGCCCCAGCATTTT. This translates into CASSIVGRTNQPQHF. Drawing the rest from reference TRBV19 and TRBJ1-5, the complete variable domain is DGGITQSPKYLFRKEGQNVTLSCEQNLNHDAMYWYRQDPGQGLRLIYYSQIVNDFQKGDIAEGYSVSREKKESFPLTVTSAQKNPTAFYLCASSIVGRTNQPQHFGDGTRLSIL.

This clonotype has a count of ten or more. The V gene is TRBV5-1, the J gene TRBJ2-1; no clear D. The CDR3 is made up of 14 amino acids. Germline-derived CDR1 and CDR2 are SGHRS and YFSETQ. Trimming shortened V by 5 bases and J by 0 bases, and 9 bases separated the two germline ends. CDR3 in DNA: TGCGCCAGCAGACAAGCGAGCTCCTACAATGAGCAGTTCTTC. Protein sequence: CASRQASSYNEQFF.

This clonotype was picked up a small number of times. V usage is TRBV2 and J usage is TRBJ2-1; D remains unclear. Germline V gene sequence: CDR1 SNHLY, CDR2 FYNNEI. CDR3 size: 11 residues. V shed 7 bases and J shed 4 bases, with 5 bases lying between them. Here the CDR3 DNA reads TGTGCCAGCATGAAATACAATGAGCAGTTCTTC. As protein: CASMKYNEQFF.

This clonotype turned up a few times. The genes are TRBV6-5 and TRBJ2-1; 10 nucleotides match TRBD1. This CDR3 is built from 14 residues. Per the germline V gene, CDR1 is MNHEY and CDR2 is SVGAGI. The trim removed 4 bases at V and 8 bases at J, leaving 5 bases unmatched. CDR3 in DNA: TGTGCCAGCAGTTCTGACAGGGGGCAGCATGAGCAGTTCTTC. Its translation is CASSSDRGQHEQFF.